This T cell receptor (beta chain) was sequenced for a study of shared clonotypes between healthy human individuals. Findings of the study overall: Naive subsets generally had larger estimated richness than memory subsets. Investigators expected sequencing depth to affect clonotype sharing among donors.

In the case of this clone: Its antigen is unidentified. This same CDR3 is encoded by further DNA sequences in the sample.

Study processing details: ImmunoSEQ only sent back junction sequences with no quality scores, so filtering was done differently. The assay was immunoSEQ multiplex PCR, and TCRdb's table has in-frame clones only and misses some. Clonal size and the V and J genes are those of that table, whereas D and trimming came from the DNA. The sample lists around 1 million clones; around 80% were seen once. Only Caucasian adults living in Nashville, Tennessee served as donors. The TCR originated in a man aged 18 to 30 in good health. The sequenced sample consisted of memory CD4+ T cells sorted from blood. This sample's subset: CD45RA-negative fraction.

The CDR3 sequence is CASSPPAGGPSTDTQYF. DNA of the CDR3: TGTGCCAGCAGTCCCCCAGCGGGAGGACCATCCACAGATACGCAGTATTTT. This chain joins TRBV25-1 and TRBJ2-3, with 9 positions matching TRBD2. CDR1 and CDR2 (germline): MGHDK, SYGVNS. J was trimmed by 2 bases and V by 5 bases; bases with no gene match: 11. This CDR3 has 17 residues.